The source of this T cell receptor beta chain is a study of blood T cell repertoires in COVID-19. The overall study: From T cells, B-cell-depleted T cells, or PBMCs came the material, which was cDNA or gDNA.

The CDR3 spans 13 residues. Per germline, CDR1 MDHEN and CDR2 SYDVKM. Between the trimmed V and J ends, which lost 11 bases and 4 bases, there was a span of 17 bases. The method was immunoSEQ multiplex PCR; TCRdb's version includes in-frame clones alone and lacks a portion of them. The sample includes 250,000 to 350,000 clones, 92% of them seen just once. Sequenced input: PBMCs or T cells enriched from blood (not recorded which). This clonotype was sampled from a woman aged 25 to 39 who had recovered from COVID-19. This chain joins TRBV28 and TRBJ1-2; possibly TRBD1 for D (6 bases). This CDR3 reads CARGRGDPYGYTF. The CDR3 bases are TGTGCCCGCGGCAGGGGTGACCCCTATGGCTACACCTTC.